Shown below are 7 T cell receptor beta chains from a single sample sequenced in a study of cytomegalovirus exposure and HLA in healthy donors (TCRdb year 2017). Library creation used the immunoSEQ multiplex PCR assay. A mixture of 60 forward primers for TCR Vbeta segments and 13 reverse primers for TCR Jbeta segments was used in the multiplex PCR. What TCRdb holds here is the immuneACCESS table cut down to in-frame rearrangements. Part of the clones is not present; checked against another copy, under half of the missing clones reflect an unresolved V gene, and the others are unexplained. The sample data list 100,000 to 120,000 clones, and roughly three quarters of these were observed just once. Less than 7.5% of the sample belongs to the ten largest clones. What was sequenced was PBMCs. The origin of the receptors is a man aged 25-45 years in good health and CMV-seropositive.

This chain uses TRBV4-1 with TRBJ1-4; D gene ambiguous. The CDR3 is 14 residues long. Germline V gene lookup returns CDR1 MGHRA and CDR2 YSYEKL. V dropped 0 bases and J dropped 8 bases, with 10 bases sitting between them. The CDR3 bases are TGCGCCAGCAGCCAAGATACATACAGCGAAAAACTGTTTTTT. Translation: CASSQDTYSEKLFF.

This chain connects TRBV5-1 to TRBJ1-1; possibly TRBD1 for D (5 bases). Germline assignment: CDR1 SGHRS and CDR2 YFSETQ. This CDR3 is 15 amino acids long. The V and J ends lost 2 bases and 8 bases respectively, with 19 bases between them. The CDR3 sequence: CASSFSGLKKGEAFF. The CDR3, as DNA: TGCGCCAGCAGCTTCTCCGGGCTAAAGAAGGGGGAAGCTTTCTTT.

This rearrangement joins TRBV4-1 to TRBJ2-3; 10 positions agree with TRBD2. Germline V lookup: CDR1 MGHRA, CDR2 YSYEKL. V trimming: 4 bases; J trimming: 5 bases; junction bases outside the gene matches: 6. There are 15 residues in the CDR3. CDR3 in amino acids: CASSRSGGAKDTQYF. In nucleotides, the CDR3 is TGCGCCAGCAGCCGCAGCGGGGGGGCGAAAGATACGCAGTATTTT.

The CDR3 region is CASSGDRVGKTEAFF. DNA for the CDR3: TGTGCCAGTAGTGGGGACAGGGTGGGTAAAACTGAAGCTTTCTTT. J is TRBJ1-1 and V is TRBV19; 9 nucleotides match TRBD1. CDR3 length: 15 residues. CDR1 is LNHDA, CDR2 SQIVND, per germline (reference sequence). With 5 bases clipped from V and 5 bases from J, the junction kept 9 bases outside the gene matches.

In this sample, this clone turned up once. V and J are TRBV7-9 and TRBJ2-7; the D gene is possibly TRBD1 (6 bases). Trimming left V 3 bases short and J 1 base short, with 19 bases between. CDR3 length equals 17 residues. The germline V gene has CDR1 SEHNR and CDR2 FQNEAQ (reference sequence). DNA for the CDR3: TGTGCCAGCAGCTTGTTTACAGGGCGCGACTTTTCCTACGAGCAGTACTTC. It codes for CASSLFTGRDFSYEQYF.

In DNA form, the CDR3 reads TGTGCCTGGAGTAAAGGGGGGGGGCAAGAGACCCAGTACTTC. Translation gives CAWSKGGGQETQYF. The chain has TRBV30 and TRBJ2-5, with a possible D match to TRBD2 (7 bases). V gave up 2 bases and J gave up 2 bases, with 12 bases separating them. This CDR3 has 14 residues. Germline V gene data show CDR1 as GTSNPN and CDR2 as SVGIG (reference sequence).

The chain links TRBV5-4 to TRBJ2-2; perhaps TRBD1 as D (6 bases). Germline loops: CDR1 SGHNT, CDR2 YYREEE (reference sequence). The CDR3 is 16 amino acids. V lost 0 bases to trimming and J lost 4 bases, with 13 bases between them. Here the CDR3 DNA reads TGTGCCAGCAGCTTGGCTTCAGGGGTACCCACCGGGGAGCTGTTTTTT. This gives the protein CASSLASGVPTGELFF.